The rows below give T cell receptor beta chains drawn from one sample of a study of beta chain features in type 1 diabetes. Measured with immunoSEQ multiplex PCR; TCRdb has only the in-frame clones, and not every one. Among hundreds of thousands of clones listed, over 10% were seen once. The specimen was naive CD4+ T cells from blood. The origin of the receptors is a young man with type 1 diabetes. The CDR3 runs from the conserved cysteine through the conserved F or W. The order of the fields is V gene, clone size, J gene, D gene, CDR3 length, CDR3 protein, CDR3 DNA. The D gene is left open where the match is weak. The listing skips clone size in some rows; elsewhere it reads once, few, many or a size class.

TRBV9,-,TRBJ2-1,-,15,CASSVEGREYNEQFF,TGTGCCAGCAGCGTAGAGGGCAGGGAATACAATGAGCAGTTCTTC
TRBV5-8,few,TRBJ1-4,-,14,CASSLRITNEKLFF,TGTGCCAGCAGCCTCAGGATAACTAATGAAAAACTGTTTTTT
TRBV2,few,TRBJ2-1,-,12,CASSGIAMEQFF,TGTGCCAGCAGTGGTATTGCCATGGAGCAGTTCTTC
TRBV9,few,TRBJ2-6,TRBD1,17,CASSRDRSSTGANVLTF,TGTGCCAGCAGCCGGGACAGGTCAAGCACTGGGGCCAACGTCCTGACTTTC
TRBV25-1,-,TRBJ1-1,TRBD1,13,CASSGTGSTEAFF,TGTGCCAGCAGCGGGACAGGGAGTACTGAAGCTTTCTTT
TRBV30,-,TRBJ1-4,TRBD1,14,CAWAPRTGGEKLFF,TGTGCCTGGGCACCCCGGACAGGGGGGGAAAAACTGTTTTTT
TRBV10-3,few,TRBJ2-4,TRBD1,16,CAISESSYATGNIQYF,TGTGCCATCAGTGAGTCTTCGTATGCGACAGGGAACATTCAGTACTTC
TRBV30,few,TRBJ2-1,TRBD1,16,CAWSPHSGTGVIEQFF,TGTGCCTGGAGTCCACACTCCGGGACAGGGGTTATTGAGCAGTTCTTC
TRBV30,-,TRBJ1-6,TRBD1,16,CAWNPIRDRKNSPLHF,TGTGCCTGGAATCCAATCCGGGACAGAAAGAATTCACCCCTCCACTTT
TRBV6-6,-,TRBJ2-3,-,14,CASKTATPEDTQYF,TGTGCCAGCAAAACGGCCACCCCCGAAGATACGCAGTATTTT
TRBV28,-,TRBJ1-2,-,15,CASSLGGTAPYGYTF,TGTGCCAGCAGTTTAGGCGGCACCGCTCCTTATGGCTACACCTTC
TRBV10-3,few,TRBJ2-7,TRBD1,14,CATQEGQGSYEQYF,TGTGCCACCCAAGAGGGACAGGGGAGCTACGAGCAGTACTTC
TRBV25-1,few,TRBJ2-3,-,12,CASSGRVDTQYF,TGTGCCAGCAGTGGGCGTGTGGATACGCAGTATTTT
TRBV9,-,TRBJ2-4,TRBD1,17,CASSIHSGTGPGNIQYF,TGTGCCAGCAGCATCCACTCCGGGACAGGTCCGGGAAACATTCAGTACTTC
TRBV20-1,few,TRBJ2-7,-,11,CSARRDYEQYF,TGCAGTGCTAGAAGAGACTACGAGCAGTACTTC
TRBV9,few,TRBJ1-2,-,12,CASSVAMGSYTF,TGTGCCAGCAGCGTAGCGATGGGGTCCTACACCTTC
TRBV28,-,TRBJ1-1,-,16,CASSFDEPGKKGEAFF,TGTGCCAGCAGTTTCGATGAGCCTGGGAAGAAGGGTGAAGCTTTCTTT
TRBV9,few,TRBJ1-1,TRBD1,14,CASSARTGYSEAFF,TGTGCCAGCAGCGCCCGGACAGGGTACTCTGAAGCTTTCTTT
TRBV28,few,TRBJ2-6,-,15,CASSFGPSGANVLTF,TGTGCCAGCAGTTTTGGGCCCTCTGGGGCCAACGTCCTGACTTTC
TRBV14,few,TRBJ2-5,TRBD2,18,CASSPILLAGGLRETQYF,TGTGCCAGCAGCCCAATCCTACTAGCGGGGGGCCTCCGAGAGACCCAGTACTTC
TRBV14,few,TRBJ2-1,-,15,CASSQDQMRYNEQFF,TGTGCCAGCAGCCAAGATCAGATGCGTTACAATGAGCAGTTCTTC
TRBV18,few,TRBJ2-1,TRBD2,19,CASSLGTSGPPSSYNEQFF,TGTGCCAGCTCACTGGGGACTAGCGGCCCTCCGAGCTCCTACAATGAGCAGTTCTTC
TRBV19,few,TRBJ1-2,-,14,CASSVEGIGYGYTF,TGTGCCAGTAGTGTCGAGGGGATCGGCTATGGCTACACCTTC
TRBV7-7,-,TRBJ2-2,-,16,CASSPLFSSNTGELFF,TGTGCCAGCAGTCCCCTTTTCAGTTCGAACACCGGGGAGCTGTTTTTT
TRBV10-3,few,TRBJ1-4,-,15,CAISDLGGSEEKLFF,TGTGCCATCAGTGACTTAGGGGGTTCGGAGGAAAAACTGTTTTTT
TRBV25-1,-,TRBJ2-2,-,14,CASRGQANTGELFF,TGTGCCAGCAGAGGACAAGCGAACACCGGGGAGCTGTTTTTT
TRBV9,-,TRBJ1-2,-,13,CASSVVGVYGYTF,TGTGCCAGCAGCGTAGTTGGTGTGTATGGCTACACCTTC
TRBV7-9,few,TRBJ2-3,-,10,CASGTDTQYF,TGTGCCAGCGGTACAGATACGCAGTATTTT
TRBV5-1,-,TRBJ2-3,-,17,CASILASGGLGTDTQYF,-
TRBV10-3,-,TRBJ2-5,-,13,CAIRGSVWETQYF,TGTGCCATCAGGGGGAGCGTTTGGGAGACCCAGTACTTC
TRBV2,-,TRBJ2-7,-,11,CASSESNEQYF,TGTGCCAGCAGTGAATCCAACGAGCAGTACTTC
TRBV2,-,TRBJ1-6,-,14,CASSEIATDSPLHF,TGTGCCAGCAGTGAAATAGCGACCGATTCACCCCTCCACTTT
TRBV27,few,TRBJ2-3,-,15,CASRGKGPAKDTQYF,TGTGCCAGCAGGGGCAAGGGGCCCGCTAAGGATACGCAGTATTTT
TRBV5-6,-,TRBJ1-2,-,16,CASSLSPLGARSGYTF,TGTGCCAGCAGCTTGAGTCCACTTGGGGCGCGGAGTGGCTACACCTTC
TRBV7-8,-,TRBJ1-1,-,15,CASSLRAGQNTEAFF,TGTGCCAGCAGCTTAAGAGCGGGACAGAACACTGAAGCTTTCTTT
TRBV6-5,-,TRBJ2-7,-,13,CASSDGNLEEQYF,TGTGCCAGCAGTGACGGGAATTTGGAAGAGCAGTACTTC
TRBV29-1,few,TRBJ1-2,-,12,CSVPNPLYGYTF,TGCAGCGTGCCAAACCCTCTCTATGGCTACACCTTC
TRBV5-1,few,TRBJ2-3,-,15,CASSSQVASTDTQYF,TGCGCCAGCAGCTCACAGGTTGCTAGCACAGATACGCAGTATTTT
TRBV14,-,TRBJ1-2,TRBD1,14,CASSLTDRVGGYTF,TGTGCCAGCAGCCTAACCGACAGGGTGGGCGGCTACACCTTC
TRBV7-2,-,TRBJ2-1,TRBD1,17,CASSLGGGTGDINEQFF,TGTGCCAGCAGCTTAGGAGGTGGGACAGGGGATATCAATGAGCAGTTCTTC
TRBV19,-,TRBJ2-7,-,12,CASTGGLYEQYF,TGTGCCAGTACCGGGGGACTGTACGAGCAGTACTTC
TRBV2,few,TRBJ2-5,-,13,CASSSVPQETQYF,TGTGCCAGCAGTTCAGTACCCCAAGAGACCCAGTACTTC
TRBV6-6,few,TRBJ2-1,-,14,CASGPSLSYNEQFF,TGTGCCAGCGGCCCGTCGCTGTCCTACAATGAGCAGTTCTTC
TRBV28,-,TRBJ2-5,-,15,CASSSVGRFQETQYF,TGTGCCAGCAGTTCGGTGGGACGGTTCCAAGAGACCCAGTACTTC
TRBV5-1,few,TRBJ2-1,-,16,CASSLEGGAPPGEQFF,TGCGCCAGCAGCTTGGAGGGCGGGGCCCCACCCGGTGAGCAGTTCTTC
TRBV29-1,-,TRBJ1-2,-,15,CSVEDQGGAGYGYTF,TGCAGCGTTGAAGATCAAGGGGGGGCCGGCTATGGCTACACCTTC
TRBV6-5,-,TRBJ2-2,-,13,CASSLPGSGELFF,TGTGCCAGCAGTTTGCCGGGGTCCGGGGAGCTGTTTTTT
TRBV10-3,-,TRBJ1-2,TRBD1,13,CAITGTGQGSYTF,TGTGCCATCACCGGAACCGGACAGGGGAGCTACACCTTC
TRBV7-6,few,TRBJ1-1,TRBD1,14,CASSRTDRGTEAFF,TGTGCCAGCAGCCGAACGGACAGGGGGACTGAAGCTTTCTTT
TRBV15,few,TRBJ2-7,-,16,CATSRESGFSPYEQYF,TGTGCCACCAGCAGAGAATCCGGTTTTTCCCCCTACGAGCAGTACTTC
TRBV6-1,-,TRBJ2-4,-,15,CASSERRLAKNIQYF,TGTGCCAGCAGTGAAAGACGGTTAGCCAAAAACATTCAGTACTTC
TRBV28,-,TRBJ2-7,TRBD2,14,CASSLLAGVPEQYF,TGTGCCAGCAGTTTGCTAGCGGGGGTGCCCGAGCAGTACTTC
TRBV30,few,TRBJ1-6,-,13,CAWSSGDGSPLHF,TGTGCCTGGAGCTCAGGGGACGGTTCACCCCTCCACTTT